The 25 T cell receptor beta chains presented below share a single source sample, sequenced in a study of T-cell memory formation after mild COVID-19. Via MiXCR, TCRdb re-called the 5' RACE reads, giving one row per CDR3 protein. Here the sample spans roughly 310,000 distinct CDR3 sequences, 15% being singletons. The specimen was PBMCs or a T cell subset sorted from them (not recorded which). Source of these receptors: a man in his late teens or twenties who had mild COVID-19 (a few samples of this study predate the infection). Cell type and time point are not known.

This clonotype was observed a handful of times. V gene TRBV10-3 combines with J gene TRBJ1-1; 7 bases map to TRBD1. The CDR3 extends over 14 amino acids. Germline V CDR1 and CDR2: ENHRY, SYGVKD. V shed 6 bases and J 3 bases; nucleotides not matched to a gene: 7. Here the CDR3 reads CAIRKDRTDTEAFF. As DNA, the CDR3 is TGTGCCATCAGGAAGGACAGGACGGACACTGAAGCTTTCTTT.

This clonotype was observed a few times. The chain combines TRBV6-2 or TRBV6-3 with TRBJ1-1; a possible D gene is TRBD1 (6 bases). The V gene lost 7 bases and the J gene lost 1 base, with 10 bases spanning the gap. The germline gives CDR1 MNHEY, CDR2 SVGEGT. The CDR3 runs 13 residues. CDR3 sequence (DNA): TGTGCCAGCACCACGGGACAGAACACTGAAGCTTTCTTT. Translating it yields CASTTGQNTEAFF.

This clonotype was recorded a few times. This chain connects TRBV6-5 to TRBJ1-2; TRBD1 aligns across 9 bases. Germline V gene data show CDR1 as MNHEY and CDR2 as SVGAGI. The CDR3 runs to 15 residues. V lost 2 bases to trimming and J lost 3 bases; unmatched junction nucleotides: 4. CDR3 nucleotides: TGTGCCAGCAGTTACATGACAGGGGGGCACTATGGCTACACCTTC. Residues: CASSYMTGGHYGYTF.

This clonotype was observed a handful of times. The V and J genes are TRBV7-3 and TRBJ2-5; 10 nucleotides align to TRBD2. This CDR3 has 15 amino acids. The ends lost 5 bases at V and 5 bases at J; junction bases unmatched: 8. Per germline, CDR1 SGHTA and CDR2 FQGTGA. The CDR3, as DNA: TGTGCCAGCAGCCCAGAAGCGGGGGGGCCGGAGACCCAGTACTTC. Amino acid sequence: CASSPEAGGPETQYF.

The chain links TRBV11-2 to TRBJ2-1; D uncertain. This CDR3 has 12 amino acids. Germline lookup yields CDR1 SGHAT and CDR2 FQNNGV. V was shortened by 6 bases and J by 6 bases, with 9 bases between the two germline ends. This CDR3 reads CASSPYPNEQFF. CDR3 DNA sequence: TGTGCCAGCAGTCCCTATCCCAATGAGCAGTTCTTC.

The chain couples TRBV5-6 to TRBJ2-5; TRBD2 matches 8 bases. V trimming: 3 bases; J trimming: 1 base; junction bases outside the gene matches: 11. This CDR3 contains 17 residues. Germline V gene data show CDR1 as SGHDT and CDR2 as YYEEEE. Here the CDR3 DNA reads TGTGCCAGCAGCTCTAGACCTTCGGGGGGGGGCCAAGAGACCCAGTACTTC. Protein product: CASSSRPSGGGQETQYF.

This clonotype was seen many times. The chain recombines TRBV9 with TRBJ2-1, with D unclear. Trimming pared 4 bases from V and 3 bases from J, leaving 5 bases between. Germline CDR1 is SGDLS and CDR2 is YYNGEE. This CDR3 region has 12 residues. Here the CDR3 DNA reads TGTGCCAGCAGCCCGATCTACAATGAGCAGTTCTTC. It is translated as CASSPIYNEQFF.

The rearrangement uses TRBV2 and TRBJ2-7, with 11 bases lining up with TRBD2. Germline V gene lookup returns CDR1 SNHLY and CDR2 FYNNEI. V shed 8 bases, J shed 3 bases, and the junction held 3 bases outside the gene matches. The CDR3 is 13 residues long. CDR3 in DNA: TGTGCCAGCGGGGGACTAGCGGACTACGAGCAGTACTTC. Its protein is CASGGLADYEQYF.

V and J are TRBV20-1 and TRBJ2-1, with D uncertain. The CDR3 is 13 residues long. The V and J ends lost 4 bases and 7 bases respectively, with 14 bases between them. Germline lookup yields CDR1 DFQATT and CDR2 SNEGSKA (reference sequence). The CDR3 sequence is CSANLIDRNEQFF. CDR3 coding DNA: TGCAGTGCTAACCTCATTGATAGAAATGAGCAGTTCTTC.

This clonotype has only a few counts. This rearrangement joins TRBV9 to TRBJ2-7; the match to TRBD1 covers 10 bases. Per the germline V gene, CDR1 is SGDLS and CDR2 is YYNGEE. The junction had 4 bases not matched to a gene; V was cut back by 3 bases and J by 4 bases. CDR3 length equals 14 residues. The CDR3 nucleotides read TGTGCCAGCAGCGCCGGGACAGGGGATTACGAGCAGTACTTC. As protein: CASSAGTGDYEQYF.

The chain carries TRBV5-1 and TRBJ1-2, with TRBD1 identical over 9 bases. CDR3 length: 14 residues. The germline V gene encodes CDR1 SGHRS and CDR2 YFSETQ. Losses at the gene ends were 0 bases for V and 8 bases for J; bases not matched to a gene: 5. The CDR3 sequence: CASSLETGGSGYTF. Here the CDR3 DNA reads TGCGCCAGCAGCTTGGAGACAGGGGGTAGCGGCTACACCTTC.

The rearrangement uses TRBV3-1 and TRBJ1-1, with D unclear. With 2 bases removed from V and 1 base from J, the gap between germline ends came to 5 bases. The germline gives CDR1 LGHDT, CDR2 YNNKEL (reference sequence). The CDR3 sequence is 13 residues long. The CDR3 bases are TGTGCCAGCAGCCAATCCAAGAACACTGAAGCTTTCTTT. Amino acids: CASSQSKNTEAFF. The variable domain in full, with the rest retrieved from reference TRBV3-1 and TRBJ1-1, is DTAVSQTPKYLVTQMGNDKSIKCEQNLGHDTMYWYKQDSKKFLKIMFSYNNKELIINETVPNRFSPKSPDKAHLNLHINSLELGDSAVYFCASSQSKNTEAFFGQGTRLTVV.

The chain recombines TRBV5-1 with TRBJ1-6; D is unresolved. The CDR3 has 15 residues. Between the trimmed V and J ends, which lost 1 base and 7 bases, there was a span of 12 bases. The germline gives CDR1 SGHRS, CDR2 YFSETQ. The CDR3 reads CASSLHREENSPLHF. In DNA, the CDR3 is TGCGCCAGCAGCTTGCATAGGGAGGAGAATTCACCCCTCCACTTT. Full variable domain (outside the CDR3, taken from reference TRBV5-1 and TRBJ1-6): KAGVTQTPRYLIKTRGQQVTLSCSPISGHRSVSWYQQTPGQGLQFLFEYFSETQRNKGNFPGRFSGRQFSNSRSEMNVSTLELGDSALYLCASSLHREENSPLHFGNGTRLTVT.

The sample holds a few counts of this clonotype. The chain uses TRBV5-6 and TRBJ2-1; TRBD1 is a possible D gene (5 bases). From germline, CDR1 is SGHDT and CDR2 YYEEEE. This CDR3 is built from 13 residues. Trimming stripped 4 bases from V and 8 bases from J, with 13 bases between. The CDR3 region has the DNA TGTGCCAGCAGCATAGACAGCATCGATGAGCAGTTCTTC. Protein: CASSIDSIDEQFF.

The V and J genes are TRBV7-8 and TRBJ2-7, with 9 bases identical to TRBD2. The CDR3 extends over 18 amino acids. V shed 5 bases and J 2 bases; nucleotides not matched to a gene: 16. Germline V gene lookup returns CDR1 SGHVS and CDR2 FQNEAQ. The CDR3: CASSTSHFTSGYTYEQYF. In nucleotides, the CDR3 is TGTGCCAGCAGCACCAGCCATTTTACTAGCGGGTATACCTACGAGCAGTACTTC.

This clonotype was observed many times. The J gene is TRBJ2-1, the V gene TRBV7-9; no clear D. The V gene lost 1 base and the J gene lost 5 bases, with 12 bases spanning the gap. Germline V CDR1 and CDR2: SEHNR, FQNEAQ (reference sequence). The CDR3 consists of 15 residues. The CDR3 nucleotides are TGTGCCAGCAGCTTAGTGGCGATTAGGGACAATGAGCAGTTCTTC. Residues: CASSLVAIRDNEQFF.

The rearrangement uses TRBV6-5 and TRBJ2-5; 12 bases line up with TRBD2. J was trimmed by 5 bases and V by 10 bases; bases with no gene match: 11. The CDR3 loop spans 15 amino acids. The germline gives CDR1 MNHEY, CDR2 SVGAGI. The DNA for the CDR3 is TGTGCCACCGGGCGGACTAGCGGGGATTTCGAGACCCAGTACTTC. Its protein product is CATGRTSGDFETQYF.

In its sample, this clonotype was seen a few times. The chain employs TRBV7-9 and TRBJ2-1; D uncertain. The V gene's germline CDR1 is SEHNR and CDR2 FQNEAQ (reference sequence). Trimming left V 1 base short and J 3 bases short, with 10 bases between. The CDR3 spans 15 residues. This CDR3 reads CASSLVGLNYNEQFF. The CDR3 DNA sequence: TGTGCCAGCAGCTTAGTAGGGTTGAACTACAATGAGCAGTTCTTC.

This clonotype was seen only a few times. The rearrangement links TRBV24-1 to TRBJ1-2; D is perhaps TRBD1 (5 bases). The CDR3 has 14 residues. Per the germline V gene, CDR1 is KGHDR and CDR2 is SFDVKD. Deletions cut 0 bases from V and 6 bases from J, with 10 bases between. CDR3 residues: CATSDLRQGHGYTF. The DNA for the CDR3 is TGTGCCACCAGTGATTTGCGTCAGGGCCATGGCTACACCTTC.

The genes are TRBV7-8 and TRBJ2-1; 8 bases fit TRBD2. The J segment lost 4 bases and the V segment lost 5 bases, leaving 10 bases of the junction unmatched. Germline values: CDR1 SGHVS, CDR2 FQNEAQ. The CDR3 runs to 16 residues. CDR3 sequence reads: CASSARERGLYNEQFF. The CDR3 bases are TGTGCCAGCAGCGCACGGGAGCGGGGGCTTTACAATGAGCAGTTCTTC.

V gene TRBV28 combines with J gene TRBJ1-2; no clear D gene. Germline V gene sequence: CDR1 MDHEN, CDR2 SYDVKM. The CDR3 contains 12 residues. V was clipped by 6 bases and J by 7 bases, with 12 bases between them. The chain's CDR3 is CASSPHGGGYTF. CDR3 DNA: TGTGCCAGCAGCCCTCACGGAGGTGGCTACACCTTC.

This clonotype has only a few counts. The chain recombines TRBV19 with TRBJ2-5; TRBD2 is a possible D gene (5 bases). The CDR3 contains 13 residues. V was trimmed by 5 bases and J by 5 bases, leaving 12 bases between them. CDR1 LNHDA and CDR2 SQIVND come from the germline V gene (reference sequence). CDR3 DNA: TGTGCCAGTAGTTGGGAGCTGACGGAGACCCAGTACTTC. Amino acid sequence: CASSWELTETQYF.

This clonotype occurred many times. The chain carries TRBV7-3 and TRBJ2-1; 12 bases match TRBD2. The J segment lost 6 bases and the V segment lost 5 bases, leaving 2 bases of the junction unmatched. Germline V gene lookup returns CDR1 SGHTA and CDR2 FQGTGA. This CDR3 is built from 14 residues. CDR3 DNA: TGTGCCAGCAGCATGGGACTAGCGGGCAATGAGCAGTTCTTC. Translated: CASSMGLAGNEQFF.

This chain joins TRBV6-2 or TRBV6-3 and TRBJ2-1; D is undetermined. The CDR3 loop spans 12 amino acids. V was clipped by 4 bases and J by 6 bases, with 7 bases between them. CDR1 and CDR2 from the germline V gene are MNHEY and SVGEGT. The CDR3 bases are TGTGCCAGCAGTTCCCGATTCAATGAGCAGTTCTTC. This encodes CASSSRFNEQFF.

In its sample, this clonotype was seen a few times. The chain carries TRBV2 and TRBJ2-5; 7 bases align to TRBD1. Germline CDR1 and CDR2: SNHLY and FYNNEI. CDR3 length: 14 amino acids. With 4 bases clipped from V and 10 bases from J, the junction kept 12 bases outside the gene matches. CDR3 DNA: TGTGCCAGCAGTGTCACCCCTCCAGGGGGTGGCCAGTACTTC. It translates to CASSVTPPGGGQYF.